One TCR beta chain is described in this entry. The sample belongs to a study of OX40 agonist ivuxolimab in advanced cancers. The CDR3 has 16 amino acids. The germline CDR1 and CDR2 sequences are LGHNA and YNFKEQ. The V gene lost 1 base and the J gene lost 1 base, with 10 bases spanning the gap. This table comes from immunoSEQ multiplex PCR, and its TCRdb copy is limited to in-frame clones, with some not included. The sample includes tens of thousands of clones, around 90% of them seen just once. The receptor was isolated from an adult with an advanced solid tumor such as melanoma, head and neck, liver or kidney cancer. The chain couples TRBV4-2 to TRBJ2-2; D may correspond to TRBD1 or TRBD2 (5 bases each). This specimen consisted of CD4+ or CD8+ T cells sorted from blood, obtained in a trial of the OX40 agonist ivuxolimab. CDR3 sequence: CASSQVSGGNTGELFF. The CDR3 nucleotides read TGTGCCAGCAGCCAAGTTAGTGGGGGGAACACCGGGGAGCTGTTTTTT.